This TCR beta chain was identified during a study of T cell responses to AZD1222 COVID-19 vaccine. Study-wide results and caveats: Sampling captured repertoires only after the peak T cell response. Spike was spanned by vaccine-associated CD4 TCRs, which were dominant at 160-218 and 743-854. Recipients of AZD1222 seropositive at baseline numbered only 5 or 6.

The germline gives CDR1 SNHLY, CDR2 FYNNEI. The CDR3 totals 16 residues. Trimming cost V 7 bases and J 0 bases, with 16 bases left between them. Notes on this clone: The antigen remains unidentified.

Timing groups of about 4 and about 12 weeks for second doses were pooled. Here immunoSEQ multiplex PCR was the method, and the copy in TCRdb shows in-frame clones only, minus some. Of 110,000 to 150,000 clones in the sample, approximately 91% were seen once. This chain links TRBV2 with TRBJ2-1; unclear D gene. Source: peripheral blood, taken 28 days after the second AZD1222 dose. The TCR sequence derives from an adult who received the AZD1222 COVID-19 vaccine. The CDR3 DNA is TGTGCCAGCACCCCAGGTAGCCCAAGCTCCTACAATGAGCAGTTCTTC. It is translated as CASTPGSPSSYNEQFF.